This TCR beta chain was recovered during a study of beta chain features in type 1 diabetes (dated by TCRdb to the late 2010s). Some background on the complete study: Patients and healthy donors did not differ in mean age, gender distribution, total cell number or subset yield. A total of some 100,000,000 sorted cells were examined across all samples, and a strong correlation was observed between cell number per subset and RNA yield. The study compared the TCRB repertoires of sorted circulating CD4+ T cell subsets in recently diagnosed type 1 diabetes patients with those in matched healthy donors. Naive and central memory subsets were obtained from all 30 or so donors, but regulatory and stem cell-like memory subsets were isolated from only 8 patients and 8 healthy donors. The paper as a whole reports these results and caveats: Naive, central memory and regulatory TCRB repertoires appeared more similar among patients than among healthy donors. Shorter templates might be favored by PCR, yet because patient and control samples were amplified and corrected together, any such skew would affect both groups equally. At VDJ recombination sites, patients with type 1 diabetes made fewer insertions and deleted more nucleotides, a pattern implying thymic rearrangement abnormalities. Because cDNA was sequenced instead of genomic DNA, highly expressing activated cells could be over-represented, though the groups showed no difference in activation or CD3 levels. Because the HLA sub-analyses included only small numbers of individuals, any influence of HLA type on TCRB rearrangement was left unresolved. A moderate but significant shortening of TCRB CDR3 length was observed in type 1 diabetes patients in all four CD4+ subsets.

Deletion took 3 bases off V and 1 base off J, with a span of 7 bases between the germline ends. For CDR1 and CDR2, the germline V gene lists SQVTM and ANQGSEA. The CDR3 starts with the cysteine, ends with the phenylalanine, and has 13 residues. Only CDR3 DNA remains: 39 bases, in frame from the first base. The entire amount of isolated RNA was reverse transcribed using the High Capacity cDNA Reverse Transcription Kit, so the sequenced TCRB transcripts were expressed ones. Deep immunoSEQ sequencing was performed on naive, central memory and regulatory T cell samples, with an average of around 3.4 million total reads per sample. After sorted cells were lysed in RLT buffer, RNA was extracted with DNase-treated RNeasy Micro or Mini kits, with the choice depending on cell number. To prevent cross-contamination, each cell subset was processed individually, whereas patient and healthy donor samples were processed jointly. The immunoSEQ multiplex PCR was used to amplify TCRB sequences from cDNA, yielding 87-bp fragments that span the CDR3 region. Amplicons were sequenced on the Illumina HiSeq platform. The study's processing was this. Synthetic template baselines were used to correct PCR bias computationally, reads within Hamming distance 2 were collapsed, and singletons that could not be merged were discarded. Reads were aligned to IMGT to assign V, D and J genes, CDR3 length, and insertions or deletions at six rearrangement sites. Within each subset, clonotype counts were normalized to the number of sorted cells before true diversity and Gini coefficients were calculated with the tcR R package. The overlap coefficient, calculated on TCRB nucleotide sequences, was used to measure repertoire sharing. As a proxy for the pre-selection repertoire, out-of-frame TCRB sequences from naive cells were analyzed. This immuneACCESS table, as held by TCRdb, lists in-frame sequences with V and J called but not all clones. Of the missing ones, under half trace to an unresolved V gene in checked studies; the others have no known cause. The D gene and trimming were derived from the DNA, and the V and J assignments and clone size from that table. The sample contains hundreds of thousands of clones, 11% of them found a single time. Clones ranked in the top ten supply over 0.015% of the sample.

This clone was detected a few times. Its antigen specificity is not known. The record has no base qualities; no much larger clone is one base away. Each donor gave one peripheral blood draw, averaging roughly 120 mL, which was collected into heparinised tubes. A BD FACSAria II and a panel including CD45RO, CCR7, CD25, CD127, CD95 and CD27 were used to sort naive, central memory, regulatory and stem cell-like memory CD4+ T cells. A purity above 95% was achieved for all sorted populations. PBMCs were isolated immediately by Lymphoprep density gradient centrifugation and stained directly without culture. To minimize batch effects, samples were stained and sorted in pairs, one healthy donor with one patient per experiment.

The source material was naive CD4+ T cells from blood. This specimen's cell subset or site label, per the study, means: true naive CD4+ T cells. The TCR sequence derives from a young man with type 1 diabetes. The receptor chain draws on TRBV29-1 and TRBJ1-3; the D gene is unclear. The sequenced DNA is TGCAGCGTTGATTCAGGATCTGGAAACACCATATATTTT. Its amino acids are CSVDSGSGNTIYF.